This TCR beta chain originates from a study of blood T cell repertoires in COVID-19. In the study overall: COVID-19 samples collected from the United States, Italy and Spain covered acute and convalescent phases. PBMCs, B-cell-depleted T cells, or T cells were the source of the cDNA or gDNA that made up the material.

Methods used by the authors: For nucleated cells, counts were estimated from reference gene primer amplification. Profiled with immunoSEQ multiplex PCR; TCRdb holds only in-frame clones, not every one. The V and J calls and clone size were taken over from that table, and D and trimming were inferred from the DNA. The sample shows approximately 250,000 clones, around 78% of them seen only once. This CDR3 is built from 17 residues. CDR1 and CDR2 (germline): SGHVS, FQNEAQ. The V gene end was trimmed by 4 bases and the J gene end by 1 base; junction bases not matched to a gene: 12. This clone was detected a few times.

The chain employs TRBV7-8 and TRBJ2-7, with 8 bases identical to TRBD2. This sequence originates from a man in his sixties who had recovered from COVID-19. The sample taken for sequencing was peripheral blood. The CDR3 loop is CASSSALAGRGSYEQYF. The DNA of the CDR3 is TGTGCCAGCAGCTCGGCCTTAGCGGGAAGGGGTTCCTACGAGCAGTACTTC.